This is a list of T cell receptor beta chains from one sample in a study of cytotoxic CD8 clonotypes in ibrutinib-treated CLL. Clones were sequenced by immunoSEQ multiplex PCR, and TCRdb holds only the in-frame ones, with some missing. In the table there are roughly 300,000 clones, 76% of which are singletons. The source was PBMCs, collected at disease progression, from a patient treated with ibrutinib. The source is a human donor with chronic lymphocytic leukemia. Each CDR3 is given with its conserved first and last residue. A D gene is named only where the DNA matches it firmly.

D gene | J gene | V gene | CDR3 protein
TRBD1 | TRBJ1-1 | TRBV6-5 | CASSQRTGLNTEAFF
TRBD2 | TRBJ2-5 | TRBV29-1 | CSAQRGGEETQYF
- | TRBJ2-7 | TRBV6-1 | CASRRVMSYEQYF
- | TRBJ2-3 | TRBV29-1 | CSVVGKSTDTQYF
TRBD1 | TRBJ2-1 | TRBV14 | CASSQTGGNEQFF
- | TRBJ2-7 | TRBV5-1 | CASSSRGLLTYEQYF
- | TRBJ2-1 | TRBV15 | CATSRTIHNEQFF
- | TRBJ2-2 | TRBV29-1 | CSARGANGELFF
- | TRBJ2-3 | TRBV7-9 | CASSFPGSSTDTQYF
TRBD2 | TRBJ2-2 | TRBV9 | CASSVAGGRTGELFF
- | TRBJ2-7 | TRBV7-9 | CASSRLGESSYEQYF
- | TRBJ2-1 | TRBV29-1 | CSAPISNEQFF
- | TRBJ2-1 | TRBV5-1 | CASSFSVGYNEQFF
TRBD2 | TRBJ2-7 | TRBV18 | CASSPRGGLAGEYEQYF
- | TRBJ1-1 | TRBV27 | CASSHTLDREAFF
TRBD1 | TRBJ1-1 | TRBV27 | CASSSYRATGGTEAFF
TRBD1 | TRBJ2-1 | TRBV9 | CASSSQGRRVNEQFF
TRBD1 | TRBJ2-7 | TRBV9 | CASSGGTGVSYEQYF
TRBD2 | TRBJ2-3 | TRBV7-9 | CASSSQGGSNTDTQYF
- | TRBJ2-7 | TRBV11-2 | CASSPGGGTEQYF
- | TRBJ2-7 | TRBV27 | CASSPHGGPSSYEQYF
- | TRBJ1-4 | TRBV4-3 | CASSQVPVNEKLFF
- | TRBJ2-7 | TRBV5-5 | CASSSGTLYPYEQYF
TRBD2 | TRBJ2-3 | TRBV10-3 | CAIRPGLAGSDTQYF
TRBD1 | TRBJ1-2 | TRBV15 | CATSRGTGDDYGYTF
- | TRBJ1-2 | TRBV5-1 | CASSSRTGSPNYGYTF
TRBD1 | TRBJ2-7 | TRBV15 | CATSSEELSRDRGRYF
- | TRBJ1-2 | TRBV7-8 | CASSLDRRYGYTF
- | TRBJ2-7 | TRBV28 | CATRTHGTYEQYF
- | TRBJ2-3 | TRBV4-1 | CASSQFPQGSTDTQYF
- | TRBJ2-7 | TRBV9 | CASSLGHDLYEQYF
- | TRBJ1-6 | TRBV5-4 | CASSFRALVDSPLHF
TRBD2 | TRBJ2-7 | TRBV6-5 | CASSLPGGPSYEQYF
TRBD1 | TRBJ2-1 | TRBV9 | CASSVVDRGPYNEQFF
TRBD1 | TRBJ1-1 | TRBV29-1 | CSVERTGGFTEAFF
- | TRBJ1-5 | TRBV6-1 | CASSEPNYSNQPQHF
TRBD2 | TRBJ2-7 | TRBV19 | CATNPGLGRFEQYF
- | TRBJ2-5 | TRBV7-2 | CASSLVGSGQVQQYF
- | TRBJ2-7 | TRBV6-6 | CASTTQDSSYEQYF
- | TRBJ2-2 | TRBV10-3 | CAIRDTGELFF
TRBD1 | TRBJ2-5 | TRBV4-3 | CASSHRDRGDETQYF
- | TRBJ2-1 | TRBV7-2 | CASSQGAYNEQFF
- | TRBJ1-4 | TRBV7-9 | CASSPQGRVTNEKLFF
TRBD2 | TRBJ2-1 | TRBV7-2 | CASSLVSGRAEGEQFF
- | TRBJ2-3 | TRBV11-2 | CASSSHLAFTDTQYF